Following are 26 T cell receptor beta chains from one sample sequenced in a study of post-analysis software for immune sequencing data. Study-level points and caveats: With TRBV5-6, TRBV5-1 and TRBV20-1 included, 4 or 5 TRBV segments were more frequent in patients than in controls.

What these receptors recognize is not known. Presence of unique molecular identifiers characterized the TCR beta cDNA libraries. From the PCR reads, TCRdb called clonotypes with MiXCR, one entry per CDR3 protein. The table records fewer than 900,000 distinct CDR3 sequences, around 46% of them present only once. Sequencing used blood. Receptors were obtained from a girl aged 10 to 17 with multiple sclerosis.

This clonotype was found a few times. The J gene is TRBJ2-5, the V gene TRBV20-1; possibly TRBD2 for D (5 bases). V was clipped by 3 bases and J by 4 bases, with 15 bases between them. This CDR3 has 14 residues. CDR1 DFQATT and CDR2 SNEGSKA come from the germline V gene (reference sequence). The CDR3 sequence is CSARRRGRGETQYF. The CDR3 DNA is TGCAGTGCTAGGCGCCGGGGAAGAGGAGAGACCCAGTACTTC.

The rearrangement uses TRBV12-3 or TRBV12-4 and TRBJ2-7, with 8 bases fitting TRBD1. The CDR3 loop spans 15 amino acids. V lost 4 bases, J lost 2 bases, and 7 bases stayed unmatched. Written as DNA, the CDR3 is TGTGCCAGCAGTTCCTGGACAGGGCCAACCTACGAGCAGTACTTC. This codes for CASSSWTGPTYEQYF.

The chain couples TRBV5-1 to TRBJ2-3; TRBD2 matches at 12 bases. The CDR3 is 17 residues long. Germline V CDR1 and CDR2: SGHRS, YFSETQ. V lost 2 bases, J lost 2 bases, and 6 bases stayed unmatched. The CDR3 here is CASSFDASGRVTDTQYF. The CDR3, as DNA: TGCGCCAGCAGCTTCGACGCTAGCGGGAGGGTCACAGATACGCAGTATTTT.

This rearrangement joins TRBV10-3 to TRBJ2-6; 8 bases are shared with TRBD1. CDR3 length: 14 residues. V trimming: 8 bases; J trimming: 4 bases; junction bases outside the gene matches: 4. Per the germline V gene, CDR1 is ENHRY and CDR2 is SYGVKD. CDR3 amino acids: CAIGQGAGANVLTF. In DNA, the CDR3 is TGTGCCATCGGACAGGGTGCAGGGGCCAACGTCCTGACTTTC.

The chain links TRBV29-1 to TRBJ1-2; TRBD1 matches 7 bases. The CDR3 has 15 amino acids. CDR1 is SQVTM, CDR2 ANQGSEA, per germline. V was pared by 5 bases and J by 3 bases, with 12 bases of the junction left unmatched. This CDR3 reads CSVLGGTGVDYGYTF. The CDR3 DNA reads as TGCAGCGTTTTGGGCGGCACAGGGGTAGACTATGGCTACACCTTC. Full variable domain (missing parts from reference TRBV29-1 and TRBJ1-2): SAVISQKPSRDICQRGTSLTIQCQVDSQVTMMFWYRQQPGQSLTLIATANQGSEATYESGFVIDKFPISRPNLTFSTLTVSNMSPEDSSIYLCSVLGGTGVDYGYTFGSGTRLTVV.

This clonotype appeared a few times. The rearrangement links TRBV5-1 to TRBJ2-7; 8 bases fit TRBD2. The trim removed 2 bases at V and 4 bases at J, leaving 11 bases unmatched. The CDR3 has 16 amino acids. Germline values: CDR1 SGHRS, CDR2 YFSETQ. The CDR3 reads CASSFPSTSERYEQYF. DNA for the CDR3: TGCGCCAGCAGCTTCCCCTCGACTAGCGAACGATACGAGCAGTACTTC.

The rearrangement joins TRBV6-2 or TRBV6-3 to TRBJ1-2; D gene ambiguous. This CDR3 has 12 residues. Trimming cost V 9 bases and J 6 bases, with 14 bases left between them. In germline, CDR1 is MNHEY, CDR2 SVGEGT. CDR3 bases: TGTGCCAGTAACTTTTGGGGAGATGGCTACACCTTC. Protein: CASNFWGDGYTF.

This sequence joins TRBV7-9 and TRBJ2-1, with 7 positions matching TRBD1. The CDR3 has 14 amino acids. The junction had 6 bases not matched to a gene; V was cut back by 2 bases and J by 8 bases. CDR1 and CDR2 (germline): SEHNR, FQNEAQ (reference sequence). The CDR3 here is CASSLRQGPDEQFF. The CDR3, as DNA: TGTGCCAGCAGCTTACGACAGGGTCCGGATGAGCAGTTCTTC.

This chain joins TRBV29-1 and TRBJ2-1; tentative D call: TRBD2 (6 bases). Germline values: CDR1 SQVTM, CDR2 ANQGSEA. CDR3 length: 17 residues. Deletions cut 1 base from V and 0 bases from J, with 16 bases between. CDR3 sequence reads: CSVEAGGVISSYNEQFF. The CDR3 region has the DNA TGCAGCGTTGAAGCAGGCGGGGTAATAAGCTCCTACAATGAGCAGTTCTTC.

The J gene is TRBJ2-4, the V gene TRBV29-1; D remains ambiguous. CDR3 length equals 10 residues. The V gene's germline CDR1 is SQVTM and CDR2 ANQGSEA. Trimming shortened V by 6 bases and J by 8 bases, and 8 bases separated the two germline ends. CDR3 sequence reads: CSVYLDIQYF. As DNA, the CDR3 is TGCAGCGTCTATCTGGACATTCAGTACTTC.

The chain has TRBV14 and TRBJ2-7; D gene ambiguous. The DNA end is a closer match to TRBJ2-5, so the J assignment may be wrong. Per the germline V gene, CDR1 is SGHDN and CDR2 is FVKESK. The CDR3 runs 13 residues. The DNA of the CDR3 is TGTGCCAGCACCAAGTTCATAGGAGAGACCCAGTACTTC. Translating gives CASTKFIGETQYF.

This clonotype was recorded a few times. The chain has TRBV7-2 and TRBJ2-5, with D unclear. The last part of the DNA fits TRBJ2-7 better; the J call may be wrong. The CDR3 contains 13 residues. CDR1 and CDR2 from the germline V gene are SGHTA and FQGNSA. The CDR3 loop is CASSPSGGGEQYF. The CDR3 DNA reads as TGTGCCAGCAGCCCCTCGGGTGGTGGCGAGCAGTACTTC.

The chain links TRBV7-9 to TRBJ1-5, with D possibly TRBD1 on 5 matching bases. Trimming removed 10 bases from V and 0 bases from J, with 16 bases in between. This CDR3 comprises 15 residues. The germline V gene has CDR1 SEHNR and CDR2 FQNEAQ (reference sequence). The CDR3 is CATAAGGISNQPQHF. The CDR3 nucleotides read TGTGCCACCGCTGCGGGGGGGATTAGCAATCAGCCCCAGCATTTT.

The chain links TRBV27 to TRBJ2-3; no firm D call. Germline V gene lookup returns CDR1 MNHEY and CDR2 SMNVEV (reference sequence). The CDR3 is 16 amino acids. Between the trimmed V and J ends, which lost 0 bases and 2 bases, there was a span of 12 bases. CDR3 amino acids: CASSLSGPPITDTQYF. For the CDR3, the DNA is TGTGCCAGCAGTTTATCGGGCCCTCCCATCACAGATACGCAGTATTTT.

J is TRBJ2-3 and V is TRBV7-9, with 9 bases that match TRBD2. The CDR3 contains 16 residues. The germline V gene encodes CDR1 SEHNR and CDR2 FQNEAQ (reference sequence). V gave up 5 bases and J gave up 6 bases; unmatched junction bases: 12. This CDR3 reads CASSKTLAGWGDTQYF. The CDR3, as DNA: TGTGCCAGCAGCAAAACCCTAGCGGGATGGGGGGATACGCAGTATTTT. The full variable domain, in which reference TRBV7-9 and TRBJ2-3 provide the parts outside the CDR3, is DTGVSQNPRHKITKRGQNVTFRCDPISEHNRLYWYRQTLGQGPEFLTYFQNEAQLEKSRLLSDRFSAERPKGSFSTLEIQRTEQGDSAMYLCASSKTLAGWGDTQYFGPGTRLTVL.

The chain links TRBV20-1 to TRBJ1-2, with 7 bases that match TRBD1. Germline V CDR1 and CDR2: DFQATT, SNEGSKA (reference sequence). Losses at the gene ends were 6 bases for V and 2 bases for J; bases not matched to a gene: 3. The CDR3 totals 12 residues. The CDR3 reads CSAGQWNYGYTF. The CDR3 coding sequence is TGCAGTGCGGGACAGTGGAACTATGGCTACACCTTC.

This clonotype occurred a few times. The chain has TRBV19 and TRBJ1-2; D possibly corresponds to TRBD1 (5 bases). This CDR3 is built from 13 residues. CDR1 and CDR2 (germline): LNHDA, SQIVND (reference sequence). With 3 bases removed from V and 8 bases from J, the gap between germline ends came to 13 bases. This chain's CDR3 is CASSIPGTGGYTF. Written as DNA, the CDR3 is TGTGCCAGTAGTATCCCCGGGACGGGAGGCTACACCTTC. Combining the CDR3 with reference TRBV19 and TRBJ1-2 gives the whole variable domain DGGITQSPKYLFRKEGQNVTLSCEQNLNHDAMYWYRQDPGQGLRLIYYSQIVNDFQKGDIAEGYSVSREKKESFPLTVTSAQKNPTAFYLCASSIPGTGGYTFGSGTRLTVV.

This clonotype was found many times. The J gene is TRBJ2-7, the V gene TRBV15; no clear D gene. The CDR3 loop spans 13 amino acids. The V end lost 8 bases, the J end lost 6 bases, and 17 bases lay between the germline ends. Germline CDR1 reads LNHNV; CDR2 reads YYDKDF (reference sequence). CDR3 region: CATAVGPLGEQYF. CDR3 DNA sequence: TGTGCCACCGCAGTAGGCCCCCTGGGCGAGCAGTACTTC.

The J gene is TRBJ2-7, the V gene TRBV12-3 or TRBV12-4, with D unresolved. The V end was cut by 5 bases, the J end by 4 bases, with 15 bases between. The CDR3 is 14 residues long. The CDR3 loop reads CASSPLVVGYEQYF. The CDR3 region has the DNA TGTGCCAGCAGTCCTCTAGTGGTTGGGTACGAGCAGTACTTC.

There are a few counts of this clonotype. A read error may account for a junction end that differs from germline. The V gene is TRBV7-7, the J gene TRBJ2-5, with D perhaps assigned TRBD1 or TRBD2 (5 bases each). The germline gives CDR1 SSHAT, CDR2 FNYEAQ (reference sequence). This CDR3 region has 13 residues. The CDR3 sequence is CASSPDGAGVQYF. CDR3 sequence (DNA): TGTGCTAGCAGCCCAGATGGGGCCGGGGTACAGTACTTC.

This clonotype was seen a handful of times. This rearrangement joins TRBV20-1 to TRBJ2-1; 8 nucleotides agree with TRBD1. The J segment lost 14 bases and the V segment lost 0 bases, leaving 3 bases of the junction unmatched. The CDR3 extends over 11 amino acids. Germline V gives CDR1 DFQATT, CDR2 SNEGSKA (reference sequence). CDR3 coding DNA: TGCAGTGCTAGAGAGGGACAGGTCGAGTTCTTC. Protein product: CSAREGQVEFF.

This clonotype occurred a few times. The rearrangement links TRBV2 to TRBJ1-1; perhaps TRBD1 as D (6 bases). CDR1 and CDR2 (germline): SNHLY, FYNNEI. V was clipped by 7 bases and J by 1 base, with 10 bases between them. The CDR3 runs to 13 residues. The CDR3 DNA follows: TGTGCCAGCAAGTCGGACAGGAACACTGAAGCTTTCTTT. Its protein is CASKSDRNTEAFF.

The V gene is TRBV20-1, the J gene TRBJ1-4; 8 bases line up with TRBD1. CDR3 length: 13 residues. Germline V CDR1 and CDR2: DFQATT, SNEGSKA (reference sequence). V was pared by 6 bases and J by 11 bases, with 11 bases of the junction left unmatched. CDR3 DNA sequence: TGCAGTGCGGACGGACAGGGCGGAGAGAAACTGTTTTTT. Translated: CSADGQGGEKLFF.

This sequence joins TRBV10-2 and TRBJ1-2; tentatively, D is TRBD1 (5 bases). Germline V gene data show CDR1 as WSHSY and CDR2 as SAAADI. The CDR3 sequence is 13 residues long. V lost 2 bases to trimming and J lost 4 bases, with 8 bases between them. CDR3 nucleotide sequence: TGCGCCAGCAGTGAGCAGGGCATCTATGGCTACACCTTC. It codes for CASSEQGIYGYTF.

A few counts support this clonotype. The J gene is TRBJ2-5, the V gene TRBV15; D is undetermined. The CDR3 consists of 16 residues. Deletions cut 6 bases from V and 0 bases from J, with 17 bases between. CDR1 and CDR2 (germline): LNHNV, YYDKDF (reference sequence). In nucleotides, the CDR3 is TGTGCCACCAGAGAGGACCCGATGGGCAACCAAGAGACCCAGTACTTC. Translated: CATREDPMGNQETQYF.

The CDR3 sequence is CSVLTERQGGYTF. The CDR3 nucleotides read TGCAGCGTGCTGACAGAGAGGCAGGGTGGCTACACCTTC. V gene TRBV29-1 combines with J gene TRBJ1-2, with a possible D match to TRBD1 (5 bases). Germline V gives CDR1 SQVTM, CDR2 ANQGSEA. The CDR3 consists of 13 residues. Trimming left V 6 bases short and J 7 bases short, with 18 bases between.